Listed below are T cell receptor beta chains from one sample, sequenced in a study of beta chain features in type 1 diabetes. Repertoires were generated with immunoSEQ multiplex PCR, while TCRdb's copy carries only in-frame clones and drops some. The table lists 450,000 or so clones, roughly 11% of them singletons. Sequencing was done on a sample of naive CD4+ T cells from blood. The source is a young woman in good health. CDR3s include the opening cysteine and the closing phenylalanine or tryptophan. The D gene is left open where the match is weak. Clone sizes are given selectively: once, few, many, or a class where the clone is expanded.

NA TRBJ2-5 TRBV10-3 NA CAIRLGTSVETQYF TGTGCCATCAGACTAGGGACCTCCGTGGAGACCCAGTACTTC
few TRBJ2-1 TRBV11-2 NA CASSLFDEQFF TGTGCCAGCAGCTTATTCGATGAGCAGTTCTTC
few TRBJ2-1 TRBV18 NA CASSLTGTPYNEQFF TGTGCCAGCTCTCTTACCGGGACACCTTACAATGAGCAGTTCTTC
NA TRBJ2-1 TRBV14 TRBD1 CASSNRDRVPEQFF TGTGCCAGCAGCAACCGGGACAGGGTCCCTGAGCAGTTCTTC
NA TRBJ2-6 TRBV7-3 NA CASRGSDNSFPGANVLTF TGTGCCAGCCGGGGCTCTGACAACTCCTTCCCTGGGGCCAACGTCCTGACTTTC
NA TRBJ2-4 TRBV2 TRBD1 CASRRQGLRWDIQYF TGTGCCAGCAGGAGACAGGGCTTGCGGTGGGACATTCAGTACTTC
few TRBJ1-2 TRBV7-9 NA CASSLLRPNYGYTF TGTGCCAGCAGCCTACTTAGACCCAACTATGGCTACACCTTC
NA TRBJ2-6 TRBV5-6 TRBD1 CASSPSDRSGANVLTF TGTGCCAGCAGCCCGTCGGACAGGAGTGGGGCCAACGTCCTGACTTTC
NA TRBJ2-1 TRBV19 NA CASSDQGLSNNEQFF TGTGCCAGTAGTGACCAGGGGCTAAGTAACAATGAGCAGTTCTTC
NA TRBJ1-1 TRBV28 TRBD1 CASSPGQGYTEAFF TGTGCCAGCAGTCCAGGACAGGGTTACACTGAAGCTTTCTTT
few TRBJ2-1 TRBV7-9 NA CASSLVAVYNEQFF TGTGCCAGCAGCTTAGTGGCAGTCTACAATGAGCAGTTCTTC
few TRBJ2-5 TRBV7-2 TRBD1 CASSPGTEKETQYF TGTGCCAGCAGCCCAGGGACAGAAAAAGAGACCCAGTACTTC
NA TRBJ2-1 TRBV19 NA CASSIPPRDEQFF TGTGCCAGTAGTATCCCCCCGAGGGATGAGCAGTTCTTC
few TRBJ1-6 TRBV6-6 TRBD1 CASSRDRKNSPLHF TGTGCCAGCAGTCGGGACAGAAAAAATTCACCCCTCCACTTT
NA TRBJ1-1 TRBV29-1 NA CSVQRMNTEAFF TGCAGCGTACAGAGAATGAACACTGAAGCTTTCTTT
few TRBJ2-3 TRBV25-1 NA CASREVPPVGDTQYF TGTGCCAGCAGAGAGGTCCCCCCTGTTGGAGATACGCAGTATTTT
NA TRBJ2-3 TRBV7-3 NA CASSRLVFDTQYF TGTGCCAGCAGCAGACTAGTCTTCGATACGCAGTATTTT
many TRBJ1-1 TRBV29-1 NA CSAAGHTEAFF TGCAGCGCGGCAGGGCACACTGAAGCTTTCTTT
NA TRBJ2-3 TRBV6-5 NA CASNPTGTDTQYF TGTGCCAGCAACCCTACGGGCACAGATACGCAGTATTTT
few TRBJ1-4 TRBV5-1 TRBD1 CASSVGWGQNEKLFF TGCGCCAGCAGCGTCGGATGGGGACAGAATGAAAAACTGTTTTTT
few TRBJ2-1 TRBV5-4 NA CASSRQNNEQFF TGTGCCAGCAGCCGGCAAAACAATGAGCAGTTCTTC
few TRBJ2-7 TRBV10-3 NA CAISEHSYEQYF TGTGCCATCAGTGAACACTCCTACGAGCAGTACTTC
few TRBJ2-1 TRBV27 NA CASSWGESYNEQFF TGTGCCAGCAGTTGGGGGGAATCCTACAATGAGCAGTTCTTC
NA TRBJ1-1 TRBV14 TRBD1 CASSSGTGGAFF TGTGCCAGCAGCTCCGGGACAGGGGGAGCTTTCTTT
few TRBJ2-3 TRBV2 TRBD2 CASSETSGGRTDTQYF TGTGCCAGCAGTGAAACTAGCGGGGGGCGCACAGATACGCAGTATTTT
NA TRBJ2-3 TRBV7-2 TRBD1 CASSIDRGEDTQYF TGTGCCAGCAGCATCGACAGGGGTGAAGATACGCAGTATTTT
few TRBJ2-1 TRBV7-9 NA CASVLFRRDEQFF TGTGCCAGCGTCCTCTTCCGAAGGGATGAGCAGTTCTTC
few TRBJ2-7 TRBV29-1 TRBD1 CSVGNRGAHYEQYF TGCAGCGTGGGAAACAGGGGAGCCCATTACGAGCAGTACTTC
NA TRBJ1-5 TRBV18 TRBD1 CASSPRTGVNQPQHF TGTGCCAGCTCACCACGGACAGGGGTCAATCAGCCCCAGCATTTT
NA TRBJ2-7 TRBV5-6 TRBD1 CASSIGTGTEQYF TGTGCCAGCAGCATTGGGACAGGGACCGAGCAGTACTTC
few TRBJ2-4 TRBV28 NA CASSSAGGSKNIQYF TGTGCCAGCAGTTCCGCCGGGGGTTCCAAAAACATTCAGTACTTC
NA TRBJ1-5 TRBV29-1 TRBD1 CSVRQGFNQPQHF TGCAGCGTCCGACAGGGATTCAATCAGCCCCAGCATTTT
NA TRBJ2-1 TRBV4-2 TRBD1 CASSQDAGQGLFF TGTGCCAGCAGCCAAGACGCGGGACAGGGCTTGTTCTTC
few TRBJ2-7 TRBV27 NA CASSFSSTAGYEQYF TGTGCCAGCAGTTTCTCATCGACAGCAGGCTACGAGCAGTACTTC
NA TRBJ2-3 TRBV2 NA CASSVLVSTDTQYF TGTGCCAGCAGTGTTCTCGTTAGCACAGATACGCAGTATTTT
few TRBJ2-1 TRBV1 NA CTSSQVREGLAVNEQFF TGCACCAGCAGCCAAGTACGGGAGGGGCTAGCGGTGAATGAGCAGTTCTTC
NA TRBJ2-1 TRBV7-2 TRBD2 CASSLVAGGEQFF TGTGCCAGCAGCTTAGTAGCGGGCGGTGAGCAGTTCTTC
NA TRBJ2-1 TRBV9 NA CASSPRSYNEQFF TGTGCCAGCAGCCCCCGCTCCTACAATGAGCAGTTCTTC
NA TRBJ2-3 TRBV7-3 NA CASSLAKGTDTQYF TGTGCCAGCAGCTTAGCCAAAGGCACAGATACGCAGTATTTT
few TRBJ2-1 TRBV9 NA CASSVVPPPVSNEQFF TGTGCCAGCAGCGTAGTTCCCCCACCTGTGAGTAATGAGCAGTTCTTC
few TRBJ1-2 TRBV4-3 NA CASSQDWAGKSGYTF TGCGCCAGCAGCCAAGATTGGGCAGGAAAATCTGGCTACACCTTC
NA TRBJ2-5 TRBV7-2 NA CASSSGGSKTQYF TGTGCCAGCAGTTCCGGGGGATCGAAGACCCAGTACTTC
few TRBJ2-3 TRBV11-3 NA CASSLARDTDTQYF TGTGCCAGCAGCTTAGCGAGAGACACAGATACGCAGTATTTT
few TRBJ2-3 TRBV15 NA CATSRDPGTDTQYF TGTGCCACCAGCAGAGATCCCGGCACAGATACGCAGTATTTT
NA TRBJ2-7 TRBV19 NA CASRGRTYEQYF TGTGCCAGTAGAGGACGGACCTACGAGCAGTACTTC
few TRBJ1-2 TRBV29-1 NA CSVARDSANYGYTF TGCAGCGTTGCACGGGACTCAGCTAACTATGGCTACACCTTC
few TRBJ2-3 TRBV5-8 NA CASSYLTGWTWDTQYF TGTGCCAGCAGCTACCTGACAGGTTGGACTTGGGATACGCAGTATTTT
few TRBJ2-7 TRBV28 TRBD1 CASSPLRDRGTYEQYF TGTGCCAGCTCTCCCTTGCGGGACAGGGGCACGTACGAGCAGTACTTC
NA TRBJ1-5 TRBV28 NA CASSKWLDQPQHF TGTGCCAGCAGTAAATGGTTGGATCAGCCCCAGCATTTT
few TRBJ1-6 TRBV5-6 NA CASTPRRVGRESPLHF TGTGCCAGCACCCCGAGGAGGGTTGGAAGGGAATCACCCCTCCACTTT
NA TRBJ1-1 TRBV7-2 NA CASSLGRGGNTEAFF TGTGCCAGCAGCTTAGGCAGGGGCGGGAACACTGAAGCTTTCTTT